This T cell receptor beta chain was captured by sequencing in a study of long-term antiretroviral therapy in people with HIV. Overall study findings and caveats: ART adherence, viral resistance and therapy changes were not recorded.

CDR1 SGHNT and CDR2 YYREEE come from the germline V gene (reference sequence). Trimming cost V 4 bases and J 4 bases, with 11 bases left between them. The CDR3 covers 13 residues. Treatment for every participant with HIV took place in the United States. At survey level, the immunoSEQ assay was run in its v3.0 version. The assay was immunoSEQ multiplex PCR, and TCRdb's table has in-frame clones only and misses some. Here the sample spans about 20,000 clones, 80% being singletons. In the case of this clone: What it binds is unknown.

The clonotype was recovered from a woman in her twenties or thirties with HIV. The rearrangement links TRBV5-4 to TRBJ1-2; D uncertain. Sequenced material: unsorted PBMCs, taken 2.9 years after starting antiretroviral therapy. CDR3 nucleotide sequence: TGTGCCAGCAGCGCAGACCCCCTCTATGGCTACACCTTC. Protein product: CASSADPLYGYTF.